This T cell receptor (beta chain) emerged from a study of T cells after yellow fever vaccination. Study-wide results and limits: Reappearance after the booster was observed for most primary-vaccination clones (roughly 97% CD4, just over 85% CD8). Although the secondary response was weaker, it peaked faster, at day 5 versus 15. Clonotypes found in both CD4 and CD8 compartments made up a small share.

A process of 5'RACE template switching, which added a universal primer site and UMIs, was used to make TCR cDNA. Each CDR3 protein is one row after TCRdb ran MiXCR on the 5' RACE reads. Of some 160,000 distinct CDR3 sequences in the sample, roughly 8.8% were seen once. This clonotype appeared a few times. Its antigen is unidentified. Trimming cost V 1 base and J 4 bases, with 11 bases left between them. This CDR3 region has 13 residues. Germline-derived CDR1 and CDR2 are SQVTM and ANQGSEA. The chain couples TRBV29-1 to TRBJ2-7; D is ambiguous. The input for sequencing was CD8+ T cells sorted from PBMCs, taken 45 days after the yellow fever booster vaccination. The TCR originated in a man between 18 and 35 years old who received the YFV17D yellow fever vaccine. Here the CDR3 reads CSVEVDGAYEQYF. CDR3 coding DNA: TGCAGCGTTGAAGTGGACGGAGCTTACGAGCAGTACTTC.